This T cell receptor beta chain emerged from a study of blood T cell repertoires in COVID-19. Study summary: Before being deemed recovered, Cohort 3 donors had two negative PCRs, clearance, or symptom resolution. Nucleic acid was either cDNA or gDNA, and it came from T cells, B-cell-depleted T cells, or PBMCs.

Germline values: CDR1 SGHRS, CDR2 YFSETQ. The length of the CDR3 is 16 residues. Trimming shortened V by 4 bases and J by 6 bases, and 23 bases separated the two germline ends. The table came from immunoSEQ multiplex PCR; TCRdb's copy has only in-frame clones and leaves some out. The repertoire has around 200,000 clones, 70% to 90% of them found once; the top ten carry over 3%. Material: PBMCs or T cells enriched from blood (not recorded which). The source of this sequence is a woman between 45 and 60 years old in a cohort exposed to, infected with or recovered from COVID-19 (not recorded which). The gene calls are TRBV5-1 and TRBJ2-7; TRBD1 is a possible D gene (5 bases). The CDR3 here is CASSRAGLEWASEQYF. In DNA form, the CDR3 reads TGCGCCAGCAGCCGGGCAGGGCTAGAATGGGCTTCCGAGCAGTACTTC.